The source of this T cell receptor beta chain is a study of shared clonotypes between healthy human individuals. Measured with immunoSEQ multiplex PCR; TCRdb has only the in-frame clones, and not every one. The sample gives about 2.4 million clones, 90% to 95% of which show up once; 0.36% is in the top ten. CDR3 length: 15 amino acids. Germline V lookup: CDR1 SNHLY, CDR2 FYNNEI. J gave up 4 bases and V 6 bases, and 9 bases lay outside the gene matches. This clonotype originated in a young man in good health. Some clones in this sample may be carry-over from other donors' samples. Sequenced input: naive CD4+ T cells from PBMCs. Subset defined: CD45RA+ positively selected. This rearrangement joins TRBV2 to TRBJ1-1; 9 bases line up with TRBD1. The CDR3 reads CASSPMGQGPTEAFF. CDR3 nucleotide sequence: TGTGCCAGCAGCCCCATGGGACAGGGTCCCACTGAAGCTTTCTTT. Together with reference TRBV2 and TRBJ1-1, the CDR3 gives the full variable domain: EPEVTQTPSHQVTQMGQEVILRCVPISNHLYFYWYRQILGQKVEFLVSFYNNEISEKSEIFDDQFSVERPDGSNFTLKIRSTKLEDSAMYFCASSPMGQGPTEAFFGQGTRLTVV.